These 3 T cell receptor beta chains share one sample of origin, sequenced in a study of STAT5B mutations in CD4+ large granular lymphocyte leukemia. The method was immunoSEQ multiplex PCR; TCRdb's version includes in-frame clones alone and lacks a portion of them. This sample has around 32,000 clones; about 71% occur once, and the top ten carry about 0.45%. The sequenced material came from CD4+ T cells from blood buffy coats. The receptors derive from a human donor in good health.

This clone was counted between two and nine times. This chain uses TRBV7-9 with TRBJ1-4, with a tentative D call TRBD1 (6 bases). CDR1 and CDR2 (germline): SEHNR, FQNEAQ (reference sequence). V was cut by 2 bases and J by 6 bases, with 10 bases left in between. The CDR3 contains 14 residues. The chain's CDR3 is CASSLYQGYEKLFF. CDR3 sequence (DNA): TGTGCCAGCAGCTTATACCAGGGGTATGAAAAACTGTTTTTT.

The table lists this clone with a few counts. This rearrangement joins TRBV9 to TRBJ2-3, with a possible D match to TRBD2 (6 bases). Germline CDR1 and CDR2: SGDLS and YYNGEE. Trimming cost V 2 bases and J 0 bases, with 10 bases left between them. The CDR3 contains 15 residues. This CDR3 reads CASSVAGFSTDTQYF. The CDR3, as DNA: TGTGCCAGCAGCGTGGCGGGGTTTAGCACAGATACGCAGTATTTT.

The CDR3 sequence: CASGKKGTGLVGYGYTF. DNA of the CDR3: TGTGCCAGTGGTAAAAAGGGGACAGGGCTCGTAGGCTATGGCTACACCTTC. The rearrangement uses TRBV19 and TRBJ1-2, with TRBD1 identical over 9 bases. Trimming at V came to 8 bases and at J to 4 bases, leaving 17 bases not matched to a gene. The CDR3 is made up of 17 amino acids. Germline V gene sequence: CDR1 LNHDA, CDR2 SQIVND (reference sequence).